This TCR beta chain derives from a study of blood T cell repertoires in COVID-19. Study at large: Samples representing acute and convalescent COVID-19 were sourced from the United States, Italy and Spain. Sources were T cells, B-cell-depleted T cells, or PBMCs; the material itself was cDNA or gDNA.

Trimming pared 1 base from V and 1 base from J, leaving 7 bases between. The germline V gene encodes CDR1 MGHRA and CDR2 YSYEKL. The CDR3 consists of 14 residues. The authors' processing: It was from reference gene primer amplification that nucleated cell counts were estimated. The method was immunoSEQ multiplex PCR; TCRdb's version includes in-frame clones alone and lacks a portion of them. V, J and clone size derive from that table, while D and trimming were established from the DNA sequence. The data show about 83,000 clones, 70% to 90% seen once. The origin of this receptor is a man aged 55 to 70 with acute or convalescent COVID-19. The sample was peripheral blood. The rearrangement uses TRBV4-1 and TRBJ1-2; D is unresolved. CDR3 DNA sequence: TGCGCCAGCAGCCAAGTCGGGGATAACTATGGCTACACCTTC. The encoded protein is CASSQVGDNYGYTF.